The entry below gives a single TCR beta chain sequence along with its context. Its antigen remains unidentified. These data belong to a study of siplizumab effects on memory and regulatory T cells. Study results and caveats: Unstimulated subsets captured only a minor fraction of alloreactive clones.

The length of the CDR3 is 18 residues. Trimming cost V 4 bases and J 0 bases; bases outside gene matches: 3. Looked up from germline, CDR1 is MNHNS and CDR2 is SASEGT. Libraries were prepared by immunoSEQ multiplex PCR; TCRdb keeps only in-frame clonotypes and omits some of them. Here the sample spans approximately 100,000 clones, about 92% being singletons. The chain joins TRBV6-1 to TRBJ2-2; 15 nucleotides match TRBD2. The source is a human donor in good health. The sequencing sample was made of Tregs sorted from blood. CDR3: CASSAGTSGRTNTGELFF. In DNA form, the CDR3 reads TGTGCCAGCAGTGCCGGGACTAGCGGGAGGACGAACACCGGGGAGCTGTTTTTT.